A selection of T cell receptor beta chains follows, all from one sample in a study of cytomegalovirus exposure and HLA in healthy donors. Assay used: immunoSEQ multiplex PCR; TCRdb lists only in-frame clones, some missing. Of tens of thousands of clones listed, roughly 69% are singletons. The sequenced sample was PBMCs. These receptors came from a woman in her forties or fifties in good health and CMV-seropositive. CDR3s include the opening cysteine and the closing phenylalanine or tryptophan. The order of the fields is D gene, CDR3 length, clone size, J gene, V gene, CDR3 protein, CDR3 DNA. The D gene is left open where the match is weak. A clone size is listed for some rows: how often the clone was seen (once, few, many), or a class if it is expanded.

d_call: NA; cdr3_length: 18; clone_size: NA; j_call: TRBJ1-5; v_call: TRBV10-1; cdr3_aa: CASSESTDSNNSNQPQHF; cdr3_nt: TGCGCCAGCAGTGAGTCGACCGACAGTAATAATAGCAATCAGCCCCAGCATTTT
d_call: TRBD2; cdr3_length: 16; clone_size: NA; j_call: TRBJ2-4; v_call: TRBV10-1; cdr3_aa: CASSPIAGGAKNIQYF; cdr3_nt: TGCGCCAGCAGTCCGATAGCGGGGGGAGCCAAAAACATTCAGTACTTC
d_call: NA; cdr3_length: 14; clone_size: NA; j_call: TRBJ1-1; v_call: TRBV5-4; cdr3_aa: CASSLDIMNTEAFF; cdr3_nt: TGTGCCAGCAGCCTGGACATAATGAACACTGAAGCTTTCTTT
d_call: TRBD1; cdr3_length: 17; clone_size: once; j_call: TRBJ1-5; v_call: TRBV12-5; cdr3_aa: CASGLAGTGDKNQPQHF; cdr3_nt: TGTGCTAGTGGTTTGGCAGGGACAGGGGATAAGAATCAGCCCCAGCATTTT
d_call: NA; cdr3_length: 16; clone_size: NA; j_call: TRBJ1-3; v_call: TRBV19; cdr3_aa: CASSIQGEFSGNTIYF; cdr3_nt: TGTGCCAGTAGTATACAAGGAGAGTTCTCTGGAAACACCATATATTTT
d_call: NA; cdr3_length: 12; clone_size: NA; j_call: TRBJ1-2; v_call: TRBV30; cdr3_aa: CAWSPGGYGYTF; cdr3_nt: TGTGCCTGGAGTCCCGGCGGGTATGGCTACACCTTC
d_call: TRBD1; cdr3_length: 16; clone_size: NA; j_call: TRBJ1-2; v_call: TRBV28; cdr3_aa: CASRSTGAIYNYGYTF; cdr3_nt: TGTGCCAGCAGATCGACAGGGGCGATATATAACTATGGCTACACCTTC
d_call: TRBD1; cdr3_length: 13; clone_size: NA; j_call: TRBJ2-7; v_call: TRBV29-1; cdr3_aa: CSVVWDREYEQYF; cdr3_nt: TGCAGCGTTGTCTGGGACAGGGAGTACGAGCAGTACTTC
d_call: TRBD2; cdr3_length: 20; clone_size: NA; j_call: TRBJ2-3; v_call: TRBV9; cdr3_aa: CASSAGLAGASLSSTDTQYF; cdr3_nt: TGTGCCAGCAGCGCCGGACTAGCGGGCGCCTCCCTCTCTAGCACAGATACGCAGTATTTT
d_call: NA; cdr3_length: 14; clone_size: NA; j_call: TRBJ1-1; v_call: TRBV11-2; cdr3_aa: CASSSGQTGTEAFF; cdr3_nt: TGTGCCAGCAGCTCCGGACAGACCGGGACTGAAGCTTTCTTT